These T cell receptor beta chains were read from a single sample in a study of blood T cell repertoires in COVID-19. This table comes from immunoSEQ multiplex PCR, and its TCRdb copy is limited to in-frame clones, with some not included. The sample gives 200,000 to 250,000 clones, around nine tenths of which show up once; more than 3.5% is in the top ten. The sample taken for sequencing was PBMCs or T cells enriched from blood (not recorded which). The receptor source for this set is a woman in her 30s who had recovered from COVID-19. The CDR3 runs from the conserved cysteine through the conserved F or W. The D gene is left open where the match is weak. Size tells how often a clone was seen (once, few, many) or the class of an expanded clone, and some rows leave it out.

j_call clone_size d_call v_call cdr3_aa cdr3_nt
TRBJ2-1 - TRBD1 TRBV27 CASSSRDRGPRGQFF TGTGCCAGCAGTTCCCGGGACAGGGGGCCTCGGGGGCAGTTCTTC
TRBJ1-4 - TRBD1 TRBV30 CACRGGQVEKLFF TGTGCCTGCCGTGGGGGACAGGTTGAAAAACTGTTTTTT
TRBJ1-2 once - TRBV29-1 CSARTVSNYGYTF TGCAGCGCCCGGACAGTTTCTAACTATGGCTACACCTTC
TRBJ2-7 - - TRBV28 CASSLGTRRRLYEQYF TGTGCCAGCAGTTTAGGGACACGACGGAGACTATACGAGCAGTACTTC
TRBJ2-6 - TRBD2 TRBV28 CASGLADRSGANVLTF TGTGCCAGCGGACTAGCGGACCGCTCTGGGGCCAACGTCCTGACTTTC
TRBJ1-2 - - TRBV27 CASTTGNYGYTF TGTGCCAGCACTACAGGGAACTATGGCTACACCTTC
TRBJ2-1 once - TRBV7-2 CASSLAGVYNEQFF TGTGCCAGCAGCTTAGCGGGAGTATACAATGAGCAGTTCTTC
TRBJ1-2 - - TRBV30 CAWSSGGLGYTF TGTGCCTGGAGTAGCGGCGGCCTAGGCTACACCTTC
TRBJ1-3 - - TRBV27 CASSLFGGNTIYF TGTGCCAGCAGTTTATTCGGTGGAAACACCATATATTTT
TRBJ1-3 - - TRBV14 CASSQVGAHSNTIYF TGTGCCAGCAGCCAAGTAGGGGCCCACTCAAACACCATATATTTT
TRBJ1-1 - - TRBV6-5 CASSSTGTEAFF TGTGCCAGCAGCTCCACAGGGACTGAAGCTTTCTTT
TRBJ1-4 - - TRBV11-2 CASSFTGGMVEKLFF TGTGCCAGCAGCTTTACGGGGGGCATGGTTGAAAAACTGTTTTTT
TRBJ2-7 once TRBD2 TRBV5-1 CASSLTTSGRTLMQEQYF TGCGCCAGCAGCTTGACAACGAGCGGGAGAACCCTCATGCAGGAGCAGTACTTC
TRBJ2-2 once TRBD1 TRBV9 CASSAGQGITGELFF TGTGCCAGCAGCGCAGGACAGGGAATCACCGGGGAGCTGTTTTTT
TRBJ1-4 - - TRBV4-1 CASSQDQDSLWEKLFF TGCGCCAGCAGCCAAGATCAGGACAGCCTTTGGGAAAAACTGTTTTTT
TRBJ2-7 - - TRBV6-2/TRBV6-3 CASSFTPTYEQYF TGTGCCAGCAGTTTCACTCCGACCTACGAGCAGTACTTC
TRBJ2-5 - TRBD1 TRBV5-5 CASSRTGPRETQYF TGTGCCAGCAGCCGGACAGGGCCGAGGGAGACCCAGTACTTC
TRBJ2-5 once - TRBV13 CASKRLEETQYF TGTGCCAGCAAACGGTTAGAAGAGACCCAGTACTTC
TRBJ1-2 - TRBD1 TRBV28 CASSLTGGHYGYTF TGTGCCAGCAGTCTGACAGGGGGACACTATGGCTACACCTTC
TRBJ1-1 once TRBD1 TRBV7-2 CASSLAGTGKAFF TGTGCCAGCAGCTTGGCCGGGACAGGGAAAGCTTTCTTT
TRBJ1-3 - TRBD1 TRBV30 CAWSVGGQGADTIYF TGTGCCTGGAGTGTAGGAGGCCAGGGGGCGGACACCATATATTTT
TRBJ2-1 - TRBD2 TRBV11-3 CASSSGLAVYNEQFF TGTGCCAGCAGCTCCGGACTAGCGGTCTACAATGAGCAGTTCTTC
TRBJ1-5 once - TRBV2 CASSEAGGVSNQPQHF TGTGCCAGCAGTGAAGCAGGAGGGGTTAGCAATCAGCCCCAGCATTTT
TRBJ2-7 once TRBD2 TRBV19 CASSKLPAGVYEQYF TGTGCCAGTAGTAAACTTCCAGCGGGAGTCTACGAGCAGTACTTC
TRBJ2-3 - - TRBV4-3 CASSQRIWRVDRDTDTQYF TGCGCCAGCAGCCAAAGGATATGGAGGGTAGACAGGGACACAGATACGCAGTATTTT
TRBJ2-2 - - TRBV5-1 CASSLDIGETGELFF TGCGCCAGCAGCTTGGATATAGGAGAGACCGGGGAGCTGTTTTTT
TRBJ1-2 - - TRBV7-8 CASSPANYGYTF TGTGCCAGCAGCCCAGCTAACTATGGCTACACCTTC
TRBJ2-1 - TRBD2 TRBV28 CASRSGGGNNEQFF TGTGCCAGCAGGTCGGGAGGGGGGAACAATGAGCAGTTCTTC
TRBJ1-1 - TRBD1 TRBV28 CASSFLAGGNTEAFF TGTGCCAGCAGTTTTTTAGCAGGGGGGAACACTGAAGCTTTCTTT
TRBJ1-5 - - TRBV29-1 CSVGGGGSNQPQHF TGCAGCGTTGGTGGCGGGGGAAGCAATCAGCCCCAGCATTTT
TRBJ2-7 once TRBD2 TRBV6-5 CASSYSGRAGYEQYF TGTGCCAGCAGTTACTCCGGGAGGGCGGGGTACGAGCAGTACTTC
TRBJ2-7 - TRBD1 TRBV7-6 CASSSGQGFFYEQYF TGTGCCAGCAGCTCCGGACAGGGGTTTTTTTACGAGCAGTACTTC
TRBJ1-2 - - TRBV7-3 CASSLRPRDGYTF TGTGCCAGCAGCTTAAGACCCAGGGATGGCTACACCTTC
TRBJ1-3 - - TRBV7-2 CASSPANPGSGNTIYF TGTGCCAGCAGCCCTGCAAACCCGGGTTCCGGAAACACCATATATTTT
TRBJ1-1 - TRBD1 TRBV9 CASSEGQGTEAFF TGTGCCAGCAGCGAGGGACAGGGAACTGAAGCTTTCTTT
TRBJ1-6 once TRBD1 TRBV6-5 CASHDRGTYNSPLHF TGTGCCAGCCACGACAGGGGAACATATAATTCACCCCTCCACTTT
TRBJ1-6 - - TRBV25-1 CASSDRHAPNSPLHF TGTGCCAGCAGTGATCGACATGCGCCAAATTCACCCCTCCACTTT
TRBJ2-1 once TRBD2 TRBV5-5 CASSLLAGVVEQFF TGTGCCAGCAGCTTACTAGCGGGAGTAGTAGAGCAGTTCTTC
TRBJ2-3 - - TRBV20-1 CSASPSDTQYF TGCAGTGCTAGTCCTTCAGATACGCAGTATTTT
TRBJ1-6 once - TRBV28 CASSPVLGPLHF TGTGCCAGCAGCCCTGTTCTAGGTCCCCTCCACTTT
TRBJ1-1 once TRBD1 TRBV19 CASSTRDRVFWTEAFF TGTGCCAGTAGTACCCGGGACAGGGTATTTTGGACTGAAGCTTTCTTT
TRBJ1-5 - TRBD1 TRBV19 CASSIRGRRGHQPQHF TGTGCCAGTAGTATTAGGGGGCGAAGGGGTCATCAGCCCCAGCATTTT
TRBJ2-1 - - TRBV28 CASSFPPNNEQFF TGTGCCAGCAGTTTCCCGCCTAACAATGAGCAGTTCTTC
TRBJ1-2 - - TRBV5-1 CASSLLMAGANYGYTF TGCGCCAGCAGCTTGTTGATGGCAGGGGCTAACTATGGCTACACCTTC
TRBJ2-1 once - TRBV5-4 CASTPYLTSYNEQFF TGTGCCAGCACCCCTTATCTAACCTCCTACAATGAGCAGTTCTTC
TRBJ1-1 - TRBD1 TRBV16 CASSHDRGTEAFF TGTGCCAGCAGCCATGACAGGGGCACTGAAGCTTTCTTT
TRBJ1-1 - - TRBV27 CASSLRPANTEAFF TGTGCCAGCAGTTTGAGGCCGGCGAACACTGAAGCTTTCTTT
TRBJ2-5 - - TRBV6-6 CASSSSWAPQETQYF TGTGCCAGCAGTTCCTCCTGGGCCCCACAAGAGACCCAGTACTTC
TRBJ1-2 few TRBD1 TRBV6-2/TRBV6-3 CASSTAGQGVYTF TGTGCCAGCAGCACGGCGGGACAGGGCGTCTACACCTTC
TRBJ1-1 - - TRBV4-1 CASSQDWMGGRGTEAFF TGCGCCAGCAGCCAAGATTGGATGGGGGGAAGGGGAACTGAAGCTTTCTTT
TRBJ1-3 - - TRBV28 CASSLSHRELGNTIYF TGTGCCAGCAGTTTGTCCCACAGGGAACTCGGAAACACCATATATTTT
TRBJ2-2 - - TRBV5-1 CASSLGGISNTGELFF TGCGCCAGCAGCTTGGGAGGCATCTCGAACACCGGGGAGCTGTTTTTT
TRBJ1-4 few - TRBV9 CASSVGVQNEKLFF TGTGCCAGCAGCGTGGGAGTGCAGAATGAAAAACTGTTTTTT
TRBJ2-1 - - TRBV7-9 CASSPRGAGVEFF TGTGCCAGCAGCCCCCGGGGGGCGGGTGTGGAGTTCTTC
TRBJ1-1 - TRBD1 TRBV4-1 CASSQTGRNTEAFF TGCGCCAGCAGCCAGACAGGGAGGAACACTGAAGCTTTCTTT
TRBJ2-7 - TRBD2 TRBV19 CASQSGRYEQYF TGTGCCAGCCAGAGCGGGAGGTACGAGCAGTACTTC
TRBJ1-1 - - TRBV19 CASSWGSAGTEAFF TGTGCCAGTAGTTGGGGCTCCGCGGGGACTGAAGCTTTCTTT